This T cell receptor beta chain derives from a study of cytomegalovirus exposure and HLA in healthy donors. Study details: A prior study identified 110 million or so unique TCR beta sequences from 190 million or so T cells.

Broader study findings: CMV serostatus was the sole immune exposure data available. The authors later found most CMV-associated TCR beta chains appeared HLA-restricted. Further analysis was carried out later, and it showed several of the most significant clusters appearing linked to common viral pathogens.

60 Vbeta and 13 Jbeta primers were used in PCR. Some clones are missing from TCRdb's copy, which holds only in-frame ones; the method was immunoSEQ multiplex PCR. The data hold about 120,000 clones, with 55% to 65% observed a single time. V trimming: 4 bases; J trimming: 3 bases; junction bases outside the gene matches: 7. CDR1 is MNHEY and CDR2 is SMNVEV in the germline V gene (reference sequence). The length of the CDR3 is 15 residues. On this clone itself: What it recognizes is unknown.

The sample was PBMCs. The rearrangement uses TRBV27 and TRBJ2-7; 9 bases align to TRBD1. The origin of this receptor is a woman in her thirties or forties in good health and CMV-seropositive. CDR3 bases: TGTGCCAGCAGTTCGTACCGGGGACAGGGCTACGAGCAGTACTTC. Translating gives CASSSYRGQGYEQYF.